Listed below are T cell receptor beta chains from one sample, sequenced in a study of blood T cells in healthy people across ages. TCRdb reanalysed the 5' RACE reads using MiXCR and keeps one entry per CDR3 protein. This table holds 800,000 to 900,000 distinct CDR3 sequences, 60% to 80% found once. Specimen: blood. These receptor sequences come from a man aged 25-40 years in good health. The CDR3 runs from the conserved cysteine through the conserved F or W. D genes are given only for firm matches. Clone size, where shown, is once, few, many, or a class for clones that have expanded.

CDR3 protein,CDR3 DNA,V gene,clone size,J gene,D gene
CASSGDRGYWNQPQHF,TGTGCCAGCAGTGGAGACAGGGGTTATTGGAATCAGCCCCAGCATTTT,TRBV6-1,-,TRBJ1-5,TRBD1
CSARDYRRHNEQFF,TGCAGTGCTAGAGATTATAGACGGCACAATGAGCAGTTCTTC,TRBV20-1,few,TRBJ2-1,-
CAISESGLLRAHEQFF,TGTGCCATCAGTGAGTCGGGTTTGCTCAGGGCCCATGAGCAGTTCTTC,TRBV10-3,few,TRBJ2-1,-
CASSSDRGQPQHF,TGTGCCAGCAGTTCGGACAGGGGTCAGCCCCAGCATTTT,TRBV12-3/TRBV12-4,few,TRBJ1-5,TRBD1
CASSYNSLDTEAFF,TGTGCCAGCAGTTACAACAGTCTGGACACTGAAGCTTTCTTT,TRBV12-3/TRBV12-4,-,TRBJ1-1,-
CASRDRVGETQYF,TGTGCCAGCAGAGACAGGGTCGGGGAGACCCAGTACTTC,TRBV6-2/TRBV6-3,-,TRBJ2-5,TRBD1
CASSRTSAIGELFF,TGTGCCAGCAGCAGGACTAGCGCAATCGGGGAGCTGTTTTTT,TRBV6-1,-,TRBJ2-2,TRBD2
CSVTGTPREIAKNIQYF,TGCAGCGTGACCGGGACTCCTCGTGAGATAGCCAAAAACATTCAGTACTTC,TRBV29-1,few,TRBJ2-4,-
CASSVPNRQGYGANVLTF,TGTGCCAGCAGCGTACCAAACCGACAGGGTTATGGGGCCAACGTCCTGACTTTC,TRBV9,-,TRBJ2-6,TRBD1
CSVGVHEQYF,TGCAGCGTGGGAGTCCACGAGCAGTACTTC,TRBV29-1,-,TRBJ2-7,-
CASSQGTGRSYGYTF,TGTGCCAGCAGTCAAGGGACAGGAAGATCCTATGGCTACACCTTC,TRBV25-1,-,TRBJ1-2,TRBD1
CSVVGIEQYF,TGCAGCGTTGTAGGGATCGAGCAGTACTTC,TRBV29-1,few,TRBJ2-7,-
CGVREMNEQYF,TGCGGCGTCCGCGAGATGAACGAGCAGTACTTC,TRBV29-1,-,TRBJ2-7,-
CSVRLSTGELFF,TGCAGCGTTCGTCTGTCCACCGGGGAGCTGTTTTTT,TRBV29-1,few,TRBJ2-2,-
CSVSDGNNQPQHF,TGCAGCGTATCGGATGGAAATAATCAGCCCCAGCATTTT,TRBV29-1,-,TRBJ1-5,-
CASSLVASGAKNIQYF,TGTGCCAGCAGTTTGGTCGCTTCGGGAGCCAAAAACATTCAGTACTTC,TRBV28,-,TRBJ2-4,-
CTSSLVSGGAGETQYF,TGTACCAGCAGCTTAGTCAGCGGGGGGGCCGGGGAGACCCAGTACTTC,TRBV13,-,TRBJ2-5,TRBD2
CASRRQGFANYGYTF,TGTGCCAGCAGACGACAGGGTTTTGCTAACTATGGCTACACCTTC,TRBV6-5,few,TRBJ1-2,TRBD1
CASSPRQGDNYGYTF,TGTGCCAGCTCACCCCGACAGGGGGATAACTATGGCTACACCTTC,TRBV18,-,TRBJ1-2,TRBD1
CSAHLSGYLNEQFF,TGCAGTGCCCACCTATCGGGGTATCTCAATGAGCAGTTCTTC,TRBV20-1,few,TRBJ2-1,-
CASSSPPDRVVIGDTEAFF,TGTGCCAGCAGTTCCCCGCCGGACAGGGTGGTTATTGGGGACACTGAAGCTTTCTTT,TRBV6-5,-,TRBJ1-1,TRBD1
CSASGTGNQPQHF,TGCAGTGCTTCCGGGACAGGGAATCAGCCCCAGCATTTT,TRBV20-1,-,TRBJ1-5,TRBD1
CASSQETSGGGSYEQYF,TGTGCCAGCAGCCAAGAGACTAGCGGGGGAGGCTCCTACGAGCAGTACTTC,TRBV4-2,-,TRBJ2-7,TRBD2
CASGGASGANVLTF,TGTGCCTCGGGTGGGGCGTCTGGGGCCAACGTCCTGACTTTC,TRBV25-1,-,TRBJ2-6,-
CSVEDPGGPNSGTNVLTF,TGCAGCGTTGAAGATCCGGGGGGCCCGAACTCTGGGACCAACGTCCTGACTTTC,TRBV29-1,once,TRBJ2-6,-
CASSMVAGAKNIRYF,TGTGCCAGCAGCATGGTAGCGGGGGCCAAAAACATTCGGTACTTC,TRBV7-6,-,TRBJ2-4,TRBD2
CASGAGLATDTQYF,TGTGCCAGCGGCGCAGGACTAGCCACAGATACGCAGTATTTT,TRBV7-3,-,TRBJ2-3,TRBD2
CASSTQTGGNEQFF,TGTGCCAGTAGTACCCAGACAGGGGGTAATGAGCAGTTCTTC,TRBV19,-,TRBJ2-1,TRBD1
CASSSKADTQYF,TGTGCCAGCAGCAGCAAGGCTGATACGCAGTATTTT,TRBV5-8,few,TRBJ2-3,-
CASSGFQETQYF,TGTGCCAGCAGCGGATTCCAAGAGACCCAGTACTTC,TRBV6-5,few,TRBJ2-5,-
CASSSRTGQFNEKLFF,TGTGCCAGCAGTTCCCGTACCGGACAGTTTAATGAAAAACTGTTTTTT,TRBV28,-,TRBJ1-4,-
CASIGRDSSYEQYF,TGTGCCAGCATCGGCCGGGACTCCTCCTACGAGCAGTACTTC,TRBV7-2,-,TRBJ2-7,-
CASRIGQGDSPLHF,TGTGCCAGCAGAATTGGACAGGGCGATTCACCCCTCCACTTT,TRBV6-1,-,TRBJ1-6,TRBD1
CATSRTGTSYEQYF,TGTGCCACCAGCAGAACAGGGACTTCCTACGAGCAGTACTTC,TRBV15,-,TRBJ2-7,-
CASNPPGQGPREQYF,TGTGCCAGCAACCCTCCGGGACAGGGTCCCCGCGAGCAGTACTTC,TRBV6-6,-,TRBJ2-7,TRBD1
CASSFSGGITDTQYF,TGTGCCAGCAGTTTTAGCGGGGGAATCACAGATACGCAGTATTTT,TRBV12-3/TRBV12-4,few,TRBJ2-3,TRBD2
CASSPSGTGCYEQYF,TGTGCCAGCAGCCCGTCCGGGACAGGATGTTACGAGCAGTACTTC,TRBV7-2,-,TRBJ2-7,TRBD1
CASSQGGQGGFQEKLFF,TGTGCCAGCAGCCAAGGAGGACAGGGTGGGTTTCAAGAAAAACTGTTTTTT,TRBV4-2,-,TRBJ1-4,TRBD1
CASSLEGTSVDEQFF,TGCGCCAGCAGCTTGGAAGGGACTAGCGTTGATGAGCAGTTCTTC,TRBV5-1,-,TRBJ2-1,TRBD2
CASSGDRGKNIQYF,TGTGCCAGCAGCGGAGACAGGGGGAAAAACATTCAGTACTTC,TRBV7-2,once,TRBJ2-4,TRBD1
CSALGGGVAKNIQYF,TGCAGTGCCTTGGGGGGCGGGGTAGCCAAAAACATTCAGTACTTC,TRBV20-1,-,TRBJ2-4,-
CASSLPGRAQNYGYTF,TGTGCCAGCAGCTTACCGGGCAGGGCACAGAACTATGGCTACACCTTC,TRBV7-8,-,TRBJ1-2,-
CASSADRGMYEQYF,TGTGCCAGCAGTGCGGACAGGGGGATGTACGAGCAGTACTTC,TRBV9,-,TRBJ2-7,TRBD1
CAISLGGQIIETQYF,TGTGCCATATCTTTAGGAGGGCAAATTATAGAGACCCAGTACTTC,TRBV6-1,-,TRBJ2-5,-
CASSLSGPYEQYF,TGTGCCAGCAGCCTTAGCGGTCCCTACGAGCAGTACTTC,TRBV27,many,TRBJ2-7,-
CASSLIPLSESPLHF,TGTGCCAGCAGCTTAATTCCCCTATCGGAGTCACCCCTCCACTTT,TRBV7-3,-,TRBJ1-6,-
CASSYTGSYEQYF,TGTGCCAGCAGTTACACGGGAAGCTACGAGCAGTACTTC,TRBV6-2/TRBV6-3,-,TRBJ2-7,-
CSADLFQGAEAFF,TGCAGCGCAGACTTATTCCAGGGGGCTGAAGCTTTCTTT,TRBV29-1,-,TRBJ1-1,TRBD1
CASSYRMNTEAFF,TGTGCCAGCAGTTACCGAATGAACACTGAAGCTTTCTTT,TRBV6-2/TRBV6-3,-,TRBJ1-1,-
CASSLGQYSLLGYTF,TGCGCCAGCAGCTTGGGACAGTATAGCCTTCTTGGCTACACCTTC,TRBV5-1,-,TRBJ1-2,-
CASSAAESYNEQFF,TGTGCCAGCAGCGCAGCGGAGAGCTACAATGAGCAGTTCTTC,TRBV9,-,TRBJ2-1,-
CATSSGEPEAFF,TGTGCCACCAGCAGTGGGGAGCCTGAAGCTTTCTTT,TRBV15,few,TRBJ1-1,-